This entry features one T cell receptor beta chain sequence. The target of this receptor is not known. Nothing much larger sits one base from this clone, and base qualities are not available. From the germline V gene, CDR1 is SNHLY and CDR2 is FYNNEI. Including cysteine and phenylalanine, the CDR3 has 12 amino acids. Only the CDR3 portion is preserved as DNA: 36 bases, with reading frame beginning at the first base. Trimming at the junction amounts to 6 bases on V and 5 bases on J, and the germline ends lie 10 bases apart. This entry is derived from a study of identifying expanded T cells in peripheral blood (dated by TCRdb to the late 2010s). Study-wide context: Technical replicates were generated by sequencing separate aliquots of the same genomic DNA pool, with four replicates compared pairwise. Study-level results and caveats: Between technical replicates the binomial model flagged roughly 1.2 differentially abundant clones, whereas over around 2 weeks the binomial model flagged about 16.4 and over about four weeks about 19. In all healthy donors, the variance in clone template counts between samples taken roughly 14 days apart rose significantly as total template count increased. Both the number of clones called differentially abundant and the false-positive rate were significantly reduced by the beta-binomial model across all healthy-donor time intervals. The authors expected that over much longer intervals, such as months to years, biological variance in healthy repertoires might increase even further.

The immunoSEQ Assay, which uses bias-controlled multiplex PCR amplification of genomic DNA, was used to profile TCRbeta CDR3 regions. On the study's bioinformatics: The absolute abundance of each unique TCRbeta CDR3 region was quantified after sequences were collapsed and filtered. Differential abundance was tested with two models: a binomial (Fisher-equivalent) model and a beta-binomial model that adds time-dependent variance fitted from healthy donors. Any clone with fewer than 5 combined templates was excluded, and a clone was called differentially abundant if its Benjamini-Hochberg FDR was below 0.01. The form v = (b*log(k)+a)^2 was used to model beta-binomial variance as a function of total template count across the two samples. The clones in this table, taken by TCRdb from immuneACCESS, are in-frame only. Not every clone is retained; where verified, under half of the shortfall comes from an unresolved V gene, and the cause of the rest is unknown. The V and J calls and clone size are taken from that table; D and trimming were inferred from the DNA. This sample comprises tens of thousands of clones, roughly four fifths of them detected only once. The top ten clones comprise 19% of the sample.

No immune events such as infections were documented for the healthy donors during the collection period. Blood repertoires from healthy donors were used as a training cohort for calibrating time-dependent variance in a beta-binomial model of differential abundance of T-cell clones. The training cohort comprised about ten healthy donors, 3 female and 7 male. Donor ages ranged from about 29 to 65 years, with an average of around 45 years. Whole blood was collected from each healthy donor at three time points spaced 2 to 3 weeks apart and obtained from a commercial supplier. Genomic DNA was extracted from unsorted whole blood for immunosequencing.

The chain is made from TRBV2 and TRBJ2-5; the D element might be TRBD1 or TRBD2, as each aligns at 5 bases. The TCR originated in a person aged 18-69 years in good health. The sequencing input was blood. CDR3 loop: CASRRDEETQYF. In nucleotide form, the sequence is TGTGCCAGCAGGAGGGACGAGGAGACCCAGTACTTC.